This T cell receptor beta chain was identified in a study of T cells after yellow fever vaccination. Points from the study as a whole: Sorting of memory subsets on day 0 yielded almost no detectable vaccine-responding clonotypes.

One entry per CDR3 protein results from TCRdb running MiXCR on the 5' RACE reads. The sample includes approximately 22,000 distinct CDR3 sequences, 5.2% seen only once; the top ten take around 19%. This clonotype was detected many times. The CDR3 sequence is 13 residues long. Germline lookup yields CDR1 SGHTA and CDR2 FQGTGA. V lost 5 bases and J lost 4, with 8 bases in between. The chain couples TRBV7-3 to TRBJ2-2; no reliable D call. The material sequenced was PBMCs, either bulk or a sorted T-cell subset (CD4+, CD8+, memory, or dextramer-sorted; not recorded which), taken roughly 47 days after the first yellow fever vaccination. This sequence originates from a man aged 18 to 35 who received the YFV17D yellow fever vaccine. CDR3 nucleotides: TGTGCCAGCAGCCCACACCCCACCGGGGAGCTGTTTTTT. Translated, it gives CASSPHPTGELFF.